The present T cell receptor (beta chain) was sequenced within a study of vaccination and CD4 T cells after COVID-19. At the level of the study: Convalescent patients, a few in number, were sampled at day 14 and days 161 to 241 post-vaccination. SARS-CoV-2, HCoV-NL63, HCoV-OC43 and HCoV-229E supplied the overlapping spike peptides used to stimulate cells.

CD4+ T cells that had been cultured provided DNA sequenced with the Oncomine TCR Beta short-read assay. One entry per CDR3 protein results from TCRdb running MiXCR on the PCR reads. This table has roughly 20,000 distinct CDR3 sequences, 46% appearing once. Findings of the study overall: A comparatively limited set of convalescent patients was examined, with no early post-infection timepoints.

Note on this clonotype: Its antigen is not identified.

Sample time point: late sampling 161 to 241 days after vaccination in a few convalescent patients. Treatment denoted: approximately nine-day PBMC culture with coronavirus spike peptide pools or control peptides (ViraFEST assay). The ViraFEST method relied on peptide pools to expand antigen-specific T cells, followed by TCR sequencing. CDR1 is DFQATT and CDR2 is SNEGSKA in the germline V gene (reference sequence). The CDR3 sequence is 16 residues long. V lost 6 bases and J lost 4; bases outside the gene matches: 16. The sample was CD4+ T cells from blood, cultured in vitro, taken about 7 months after SARS-CoV-2 vaccination. The V gene is TRBV20-1, the J gene TRBJ1-2; 8 positions match TRBD1. This sequence originates from a human donor who had recovered from COVID-19. In nucleotides, the CDR3 is TGCAGTGCCCAACGACCCTCAGGGGGCCCAGCCTATGGCTACACCTTC. The encoded protein is CSAQRPSGGPAYGYTF.